This TCR beta chain is drawn from a study of cytomegalovirus exposure and HLA in healthy donors. Study details: A prior study identified just under 120 million unique TCR beta sequences from roughly 180 million T cells. Findings of the study overall: In an earlier analysis, in roughly 580 donors, most V segments appeared productive either ~87% or ~30% of the time.

V lost 3 bases and J lost 2; bases outside the gene matches: 9. Germline V gene lookup returns CDR1 SGHDT and CDR2 YYEEEE. This CDR3 is built from 16 residues. This clone was found a few times. Its target is not known. Vbeta (60) and Jbeta (13) primers were used in the PCR. Sequencing used immunoSEQ multiplex PCR; TCRdb keeps in-frame clones, though not all of them. The data hold about 82,000 clones, with roughly 80% observed a single time. The sample taken for sequencing was PBMCs. The V and J genes are TRBV5-6 and TRBJ1-1, with 8 bases identical to TRBD1. This TCR came from a human donor in good health. CDR3: CASSWVTGAINTEAFF. DNA of the CDR3: TGTGCCAGCAGCTGGGTGACAGGGGCTATTAACACTGAAGCTTTCTTT.